This record concerns one T cell receptor beta chain sequence. What it binds is unknown. It was 5'RACE with constant-segment primers that produced the TCR alpha and TCR beta cDNA libraries, which carried sample barcodes and UMIs. TCRdb used MiXCR to reprocess the 5' RACE reads, holding one entry per CDR3 protein. The sample lists about 160,000 distinct CDR3 sequences; roughly 31% were seen once. This specimen belongs to a study of T-cell memory formation after mild COVID-19. Overall study context: TCR clusters were largely donor specific.

Study findings and constraints: CD4+ clones that contracted lay mainly in CM and EM; CD8+ ones lay in EMRA. Second-wave clones reaching peak frequency on day 37 lacked confirmed SARS-CoV-2 specificity.

This CDR3 is built from 14 residues. CDR1 is GTSNPN, CDR2 SVGIG, per germline (reference sequence). The J segment lost 3 bases and the V segment lost 1 base, leaving 5 bases of the junction unmatched. The origin of this receptor is an adult woman who had mild COVID-19 (a few samples of this study predate the infection). Cell type and time point are not known. The chain links TRBV30 to TRBJ1-2; 7 nucleotides align to TRBD1. The sequenced sample consisted of PBMCs or a T cell subset sorted from them (not recorded which). The CDR3: CAWSEQGRYYGYTF. DNA for the CDR3: TGTGCCTGGAGTGAACAGGGGCGCTACTATGGCTACACCTTC.